This TCR beta chain was recovered during a study of CD8 T cells in ankylosing spondylitis. The authors made TCR beta libraries by quantitative 5'-RACE with molecular barcodes. One entry per CDR3 protein results from TCRdb running MiXCR on the 5' RACE reads. The sample has more than 200,000 distinct CDR3 sequences; more than 20% are singletons. There are 14 residues in the CDR3. Germline-derived CDR1 and CDR2 are DFQATT and SNEGSKA (reference sequence). V lost 1 base and J lost 4, with 12 bases in between. The chain joins TRBV20-1 to TRBJ2-3; perhaps TRBD1 as D (6 bases). The sample was blood, either unsorted or a sorted T cell fraction (not recorded which). This clonotype originated in a male donor with ankylosing spondylitis or in good health (not recorded which). The CDR3 region is CSARGPRGSDTQYF. CDR3 nucleotide sequence: TGCAGTGCTAGAGGACCCAGGGGATCAGATACGCAGTATTTT.